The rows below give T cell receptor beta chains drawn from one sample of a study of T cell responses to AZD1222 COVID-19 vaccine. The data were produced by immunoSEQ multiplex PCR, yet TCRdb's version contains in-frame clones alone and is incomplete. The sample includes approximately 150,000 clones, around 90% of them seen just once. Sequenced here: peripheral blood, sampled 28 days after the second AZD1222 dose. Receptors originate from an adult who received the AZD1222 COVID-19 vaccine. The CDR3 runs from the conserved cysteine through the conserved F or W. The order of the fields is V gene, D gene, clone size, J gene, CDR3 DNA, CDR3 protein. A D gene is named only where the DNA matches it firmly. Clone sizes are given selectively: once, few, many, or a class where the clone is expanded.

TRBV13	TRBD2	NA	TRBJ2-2	TGTGCCAGCAGCTCGGGACTAGCGAGAAACACCGGGGAGCTGTTTTTT	CASSSGLARNTGELFF
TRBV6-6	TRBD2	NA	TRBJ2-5	TGTGCCAGCAGTATCTCGCTAGCGGGAGTTGAAGAGACCCAGTACTTC	CASSISLAGVEETQYF
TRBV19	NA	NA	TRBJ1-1	TGTGCCAGTAGCAGGGGTTTAGCTGAAGCTTTCTTT	CASSRGLAEAFF
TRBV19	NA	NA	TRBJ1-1	TGTGCCAGTAGCAGGGAGGGTAACACTGAAGCTTTCTTT	CASSREGNTEAFF
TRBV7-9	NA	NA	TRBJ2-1	TGTGCCAGCAGCTTAGTGCGAGGGAGAGGGCGGTTCTTC	CASSLVRGRGRFF
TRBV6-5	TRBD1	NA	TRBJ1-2	TGTGCCAGCAGCCTACAGGGGCCGGACTATGGCTACACCTTC	CASSLQGPDYGYTF
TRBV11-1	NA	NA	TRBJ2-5	TGTGCCAGCAGCTCCCGCCGGGAACAAGAGACCCAGTACTTC	CASSSRREQETQYF
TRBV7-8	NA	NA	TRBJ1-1	TGTGCCAGCAGCTTCACGAACACTGAAGCTTTCTTT	CASSFTNTEAFF
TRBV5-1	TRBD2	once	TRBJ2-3	TGCGCCAGCAGCTTGGGGGCCTTTAGCGGGAAGCGTGCTAGCACAGATACGCAGTATTTT	CASSLGAFSGKRASTDTQYF
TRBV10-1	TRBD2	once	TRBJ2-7	TGCGCCAGCAGTGAGACCCGCGGGGGGGACGAGCAGTACTTC	CASSETRGGDEQYF
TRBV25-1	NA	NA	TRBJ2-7	TGTGCCATCCATCCTCCGACAGGTTCCTACGAGCAGTACTTC	CAIHPPTGSYEQYF
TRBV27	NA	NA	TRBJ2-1	TGTGCCAGCAGTCAGACAGTAATGGGCGAGAATGAGCAGTTCTTC	CASSQTVMGENEQFF
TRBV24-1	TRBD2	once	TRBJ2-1	TGTGCCACCAGTGACAAACTAGCGGGAAAAAGAAATGAGCAGTTCTTC	CATSDKLAGKRNEQFF
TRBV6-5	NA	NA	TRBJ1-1	TGTGCCAGCAGTAATTTGAACACTGAAGCTTTCTTT	CASSNLNTEAFF
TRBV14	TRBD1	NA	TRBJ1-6	TGTGCCAGCAGCCCCTCTGGAGGGGGCGTTTCACCCCTCCACTTT	CASSPSGGGVSPLHF
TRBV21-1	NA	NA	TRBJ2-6	TGTGCCAGCAGCAAAGGTTCAAGGGGCTCCGGGGCCAACGTCCTGACTTTC	CASSKGSRGSGANVLTF
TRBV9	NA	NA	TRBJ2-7	TGTGCCAGCAGCGTAGTAGGGAGTTCCTACGAGCAGTACTTC	CASSVVGSSYEQYF
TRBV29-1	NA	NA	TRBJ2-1	TGCAGCATCGGCGAACTAGGCAATGAGCAGTTCTTC	CSIGELGNEQFF
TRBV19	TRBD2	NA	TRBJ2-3	TGTGCCAGTAGAGCCCTCCTAGCGGGCACAGATACGCAGTATTTT	CASRALLAGTDTQYF
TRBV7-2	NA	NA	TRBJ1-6	TGTGCCAGCAGCTTAGACGGGTTTGGGAATTCACCCCTCCACTTT	CASSLDGFGNSPLHF
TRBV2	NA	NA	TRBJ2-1	TGTGCCACCGCATTCGAACCTAGACAGAAGCAGTTCTTC	CATAFEPRQKQFF
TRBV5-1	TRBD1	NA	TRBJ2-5	TGCGCCAGCAGCTGGGACAGGGGGCAAGAGACCCAGTACTTC	CASSWDRGQETQYF
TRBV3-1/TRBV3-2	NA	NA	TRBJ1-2	TGTGCCAGCAGCCAAGATCTCAGGGTAAACTATGGCTACACCTTC	CASSQDLRVNYGYTF
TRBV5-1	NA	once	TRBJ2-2	TGCGCCAGCAGCTTGGCTCCCGGGAGAGACACCGGGGAGCTGTTTTTT	CASSLAPGRDTGELFF
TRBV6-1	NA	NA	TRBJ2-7	TGTGCCAGCAGTGAACCGGGAGTTAGCTCCTACGAGCAGTACTTC	CASSEPGVSSYEQYF
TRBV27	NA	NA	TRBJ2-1	TGTGCCAGCAGTTTGGTAACATCGGGGAATGAGCAGTTCTTC	CASSLVTSGNEQFF
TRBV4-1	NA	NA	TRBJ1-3	TGCGCCAGCAGCCAAGTAGGTGGCAGTGGGTACGGAAACACCATATATTTT	CASSQVGGSGYGNTIYF
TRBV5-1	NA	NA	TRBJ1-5	TGCGCCAGCAGCCTGGGGGGGAGCAATCAGCCCCAGCATTTT	CASSLGGSNQPQHF
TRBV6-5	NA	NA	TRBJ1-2	TGTGCCAGCAGTCTGGACAGAAGTTCTAACTATGGCTACACCTTC	CASSLDRSSNYGYTF
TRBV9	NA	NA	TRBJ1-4	TGTGCCAGCAGCCGGGGGGAGGCTAATGAAAAACTGTTTTTT	CASSRGEANEKLFF
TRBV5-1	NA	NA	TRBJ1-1	TGCGCCAGCAGCGACATACAAGGCATGAACACTGAAGCTTTCTTT	CASSDIQGMNTEAFF
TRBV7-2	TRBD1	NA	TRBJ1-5	TGTGCCAGCAGCTTAAGTACAGGGGGTCAGCCCCAGCATTTT	CASSLSTGGQPQHF
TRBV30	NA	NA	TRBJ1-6	TGTGCCTGGAGCCCACCCCTCCACTTT	CAWSPPLHF
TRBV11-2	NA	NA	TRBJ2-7	TGTGCCAGCAGCTTAAGTAGGATCCCCTACGAGCAGTACTTC	CASSLSRIPYEQYF
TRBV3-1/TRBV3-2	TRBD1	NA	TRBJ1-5	TGTGCCAGCAGCCAAGAATGGCCAGGGGGTAGCAATCAGCCCCAGCATTTT	CASSQEWPGGSNQPQHF